Described below is a single TCR beta chain sequence and its context. Its antigen is as yet unknown. The data belong to a study of shared clonotypes between healthy human individuals. Study findings and constraints: The researchers took only blood, and tissue repertoires probably look different.

Data came from immunoSEQ multiplex PCR; TCRdb stores just in-frame clones and leaves some out. This repertoire shows roughly 490,000 clones, less than 80% found once; its top ten account for roughly 13%. CDR3 size: 14 residues. The germline CDR1 and CDR2 sequences are MDHEN and SYDVKM. Losses at the gene ends were 6 bases for V and 5 bases for J; bases not matched to a gene: 9. The chain carries TRBV28 and TRBJ2-5, with TRBD2 identical over 7 bases. The sample taken for sequencing was PBMCs. The TCR was taken from a woman between 40 and 55 years old in good health. Some clones in this sample may be carry-over from other donors' samples. The DNA for the CDR3 is TGTGCCAGCAGCCGCCCGGGGGGAGTGGAGACCCAGTACTTC. It specifies CASSRPGGVETQYF.